The 18 T cell receptor beta chains given below trace back to one sample, sequenced in a study of T cell responses to AZD1222 COVID-19 vaccine. This table comes from immunoSEQ multiplex PCR, and its TCRdb copy is limited to in-frame clones, with some not included. Altogether some 98,000 clones are present, around nine tenths being singletons, with the ten largest covering approximately 12%. This specimen was peripheral blood, taken on day 0 of AZD1222 vaccination. These receptors all stem from an adult in good health.

The chain combines TRBV19 with TRBJ2-2; weak D call: TRBD2 (6 bases). The CDR3 totals 15 residues. Trimming took off 3 bases at V and 5 bases at J, with 13 bases between the two ends. Per the germline V gene, CDR1 is LNHDA and CDR2 is SQIVND (reference sequence). The CDR3 DNA is TGTGCCAGTAGTATGTTGGCAGGGACTACCGGGGAGCTGTTTTTT. Translated, it gives CASSMLAGTTGELFF. The whole variable domain, remainder taken from reference TRBV19 and TRBJ2-2, is DGGITQSPKYLFRKEGQNVTLSCEQNLNHDAMYWYRQDPGQGLRLIYYSQIVNDFQKGDIAEGYSVSREKKESFPLTVTSAQKNPTAFYLCASSMLAGTTGELFFGEGSRLTVL.

This sequence joins TRBV19 and TRBJ2-1; perhaps TRBD2 as D (6 bases). V was clipped by 5 bases and J by 12 bases, with 17 bases between them. The CDR3 totals 13 residues. Germline V gene data show CDR1 as LNHDA and CDR2 as SQIVND (reference sequence). The CDR3 is CASSAYGTLGQFF. In DNA form, the CDR3 reads TGTGCCAGTAGTGCGTACGGGACTCTCGGGCAGTTCTTC.

This chain links TRBV30 with TRBJ1-5; no clear D gene. This CDR3 has 14 amino acids. Trimming removed 0 bases at V and 3 bases at J, with 9 bases between. Germline-derived CDR1 and CDR2 are GTSNPN and SVGIG (reference sequence). CDR3 amino acids: CAWSVIQSNQPQHF. Written as DNA, the CDR3 is TGTGCCTGGAGTGTTATCCAATCCAATCAGCCCCAGCATTTT.

The V call is TRBV5-8, the J call TRBJ2-1; D is unclear. There are 16 residues in the CDR3. V was trimmed by 2 bases and J by 0 bases, leaving 12 bases between them. The germline V gene encodes CDR1 SGHTS and CDR2 YDEGEE. CDR3 amino acids: CASSFNGVSSYNEQFF. The CDR3 DNA sequence: TGTGCCAGCAGCTTTAATGGGGTGAGCTCCTACAATGAGCAGTTCTTC.

This clone was counted between two and nine times. V usage is TRBV4-2 and J usage is TRBJ1-3; D may be TRBD1 (6 bases). V was cut by 2 bases and J by 2 bases, with 19 bases left in between. Germline V gene sequence: CDR1 LGHNA, CDR2 YNFKEQ. This CDR3 comprises 18 residues. DNA for the CDR3: TGTGCCAGCAGCCAAACTTCCCGCGGGGGCGCCGCTGGAAACACCATATATTTT. This codes for CASSQTSRGGAAGNTIYF.

The chain employs TRBV5-1 and TRBJ2-7, with TRBD1 matching 10 bases. In germline, CDR1 is SGHRS, CDR2 YFSETQ. Trimming took 3 bases from V and 5 from J; bases not matched to a gene: 5. The CDR3 is 14 residues long. This CDR3 is CASSSSGTGDEQYF. The CDR3 DNA reads TGCGCCAGCAGCTCTTCCGGGACAGGGGACGAGCAGTACTTC.

The V gene is TRBV29-1, the J gene TRBJ1-2; maybe TRBD1 (5 bases). There are 13 residues in the CDR3. Trimming cost V 8 bases and J 0 bases, with 13 bases left between them. The germline V gene has CDR1 SQVTM and CDR2 ANQGSEA. CDR3 residues: CSFGAGANYGYTF. Written as DNA, the CDR3 is TGCAGCTTTGGGGCTGGAGCTAACTATGGCTACACCTTC.

This rearrangement joins TRBV9 to TRBJ2-3, with TRBD1 matching 7 bases. Trimming took 7 bases from V and 0 from J; bases not matched to a gene: 5. The CDR3 has 14 amino acids. Per germline, CDR1 SGDLS and CDR2 YYNGEE. The CDR3 reads CASGQGDSTDTQYF. CDR3 in DNA: TGTGCCAGCGGGCAGGGGGACAGCACAGATACGCAGTATTTT.

The chain recombines TRBV18 with TRBJ1-6; D perhaps matches TRBD1 (6 bases). The germline V gene encodes CDR1 KGHSH and CDR2 LQKENI. CDR3 length: 17 residues. Trimming removed 6 bases at V and 8 bases at J, with 23 bases between. DNA for the CDR3: TGTGCCAGCTCCCTGGAAATGGTGGGACAAAGGGATTCACCCCTCCACTTT. Translated: CASSLEMVGQRDSPLHF.

The chain employs TRBV12-3 or TRBV12-4 and TRBJ1-4; D gene unclear. The CDR3 has 13 residues. Between the trimmed V and J ends, which lost 5 bases and 4 bases, there was a span of 8 bases. The CDR3 nucleotides read TGTGCCAGCAGTGGAGTAATTAATGAAAAACTGTTTTTT. This gives the protein CASSGVINEKLFF.

V is TRBV5-1 and J is TRBJ2-1; 15 bases agree with TRBD2. From germline, CDR1 is SGHRS and CDR2 YFSETQ. V lost 4 bases to trimming and J lost 0 bases; unmatched junction nucleotides: 8. The CDR3 is made up of 19 amino acids. The CDR3 sequence: CASSKQGLAGGSSYNEQFF. The CDR3 DNA follows: TGCGCCAGCAGCAAGCAGGGACTAGCGGGGGGAAGCTCCTACAATGAGCAGTTCTTC. The full variable domain, completed using reference TRBV5-1 and TRBJ2-1, is KAGVTQTPRYLIKTRGQQVTLSCSPISGHRSVSWYQQTPGQGLQFLFEYFSETQRNKGNFPGRFSGRQFSNSRSEMNVSTLELGDSALYLCASSKQGLAGGSSYNEQFFGPGTRLTVL.

The chain links TRBV5-4 to TRBJ2-7, with D maybe TRBD1 (6 bases). Trimming stripped 4 bases from V and 9 bases from J, with 26 bases between. Germline CDR1 SGHNT, CDR2 YYREEE (reference sequence). The length of the CDR3 is 16 residues. In DNA form, the CDR3 reads TGTGCCAGCAGCATGGGGCCCGAGACAGGCGCCCTTGGGCAGTACTTC. It is translated as CASSMGPETGALGQYF.

CDR3 nucleotide sequence: TGTGCCAGCAGCTCGGGGGTGACAGGGAACGGCTACACCTTC. The encoded protein is CASSSGVTGNGYTF. The J gene is TRBJ1-2, the V gene TRBV5-4; 7 bases map to TRBD1. The V segment lost 3 bases and the J segment 8 bases; nucleotides outside the gene matches: 10. The CDR3 length is 14 residues. Germline V gives CDR1 SGHNT, CDR2 YYREEE (reference sequence).

This clone occurred once. V gene TRBV4-1 combines with J gene TRBJ2-3; 15 bases are a match to TRBD2. V lost 0 bases and J lost 7; bases outside the gene matches: 5. The germline V gene has CDR1 MGHRA and CDR2 YSYEKL. The CDR3 spans 17 residues. The CDR3 DNA reads as TGCGCCAGCAGCCAAGAGTGGACTAGCGGGGGGGCACATACGCAGTATTTT. This codes for CASSQEWTSGGAHTQYF.

The chain links TRBV9 to TRBJ2-3; D is unresolved. V was clipped by 4 bases and J by 2 bases, with 8 bases between them. Per the germline V gene, CDR1 is SGDLS and CDR2 is YYNGEE. The CDR3 runs to 13 residues. The CDR3 here is CASSFTTTDTQYF. The CDR3 DNA is TGTGCCAGCAGCTTTACTACCACAGATACGCAGTATTTT.

This chain connects TRBV6-6 to TRBJ1-2; D is unclear. The CDR3 runs to 13 residues. V was shortened by 7 bases and J by 5 bases, with 14 bases between the two germline ends. Germline loops: CDR1 MNHNY, CDR2 SVGAGI (reference sequence). For the CDR3, the DNA is TGTGCCAGCAACTTCGAGGGCATGTATGGCTACACCTTC. Its protein product is CASNFEGMYGYTF.

This clone has a single count. The rearrangement uses TRBV19 and TRBJ2-1; the match to TRBD2 covers 11 bases. The germline V gene encodes CDR1 LNHDA and CDR2 SQIVND (reference sequence). Trimming at V came to 0 bases and at J to 4 bases, leaving 5 bases not matched to a gene. This CDR3 region has 17 residues. CDR3 region: CASSIDQLAGAYNEQFF. As DNA, the CDR3 is TGTGCCAGTAGTATAGATCAACTAGCGGGGGCGTACAATGAGCAGTTCTTC. Variable domain in full (rest from reference TRBV19 and TRBJ2-1): DGGITQSPKYLFRKEGQNVTLSCEQNLNHDAMYWYRQDPGQGLRLIYYSQIVNDFQKGDIAEGYSVSREKKESFPLTVTSAQKNPTAFYLCASSIDQLAGAYNEQFFGPGTRLTVL.

V usage is TRBV7-9 and J usage is TRBJ1-3; D is ambiguous. V lost 2 bases and J 0 bases, leaving 8 bases between the germline ends. The germline V gene encodes CDR1 SEHNR and CDR2 FQNEAQ (reference sequence). The CDR3 has 15 residues. The CDR3 DNA follows: TGTGCCAGCAGCTTAAGGTTGAGCTCTGGAAACACCATATATTTT. Translating gives CASSLRLSSGNTIYF.